One T cell receptor (beta chain) is described in this entry. Its recognized antigen is unknown. Base qualities were left out, and no much larger clone turns up one base away. The data were taken from a study of graft-versus-host responses after intestinal transplantation (dated by TCRdb to the early 2020s). Study-level background: Multivisceral, liver-intestinal, or isolated intestinal transplants were received by the recipients. To identify alloreactive clones, pre-transplant mixed lymphocyte reaction products were sequenced and then compared with unstimulated pre-transplant donor and recipient T cells. All recipients received anti-thymocyte globulin induction followed by maintenance tacrolimus and steroids for three to four years. After intestinal transplantation, graft-versus-host and host-versus-graft alloreactive T cell clones in the graft, circulation and bone marrow were tracked using bulk TCR-beta CDR3 sequencing. Donor T cell macrochimerism was defined as a peak of at least 4% donor T cells among recipient peripheral blood mononuclear cells. The cohort enrolled under 25 intestinal transplant recipients including one retransplant, and a few patients lacking pretransplant specimens were excluded. Rather than going through the commercial service, samples from a few later patients were sequenced in-house on an Illumina MiSeq and processed with MiXCR. Overall study outcomes, separate from this receptor: GvH clones turned up in recipient bone marrow, with some appearing earlier in ileal mucosa or blood, a pattern consistent with an intestinal mucosal origin. Early after transplant, peak levels of circulating GvH clones were associated with declines in HvG clones. Conclusions were limited by the relatively low number and heterogeneity of intestinal transplant patients. In the allografts of patients with donor T cell macrochimerism, GvH to HvG T cell clonal ratios were high.

Blood samples were collected up to 4 times in the first month after transplant and then at least monthly when available. Relative to germline, V is missing 6 bases and J is missing 2 bases, with 3 bases of the junction outside any gene match. Taken from cysteine to phenylalanine, the CDR3 has 15 residues. Only CDR3 DNA is held: 45 bases, read in frame from base 1. The germline V gene specifies MDHEN as CDR1 and SYDVKM as CDR2. Libraries were made using the immunoSEQ multiplex PCR assay. For most patients, genomic DNA was subjected to high-throughput TCR-beta CDR3 sequencing by Adaptive Biotechnologies. Under the source paper's analysis protocol: TCR sequencing data were retrieved from Adaptive's ImmunoSEQ software for 15 to 20 patients, whereas a few other patients were processed with MiXCR and VDJtools. CDR3 nucleotide sequences shared by donor and recipient were removed because the origin of these sequences could not be assigned. Alloreactive clones required at least 2-fold expansion over unstimulated cells and minimum CFSE-low frequency of 0.002% (template counts) or 0.001% (read counts). A clone was considered mappable if detected in the sequenced pre-transplant spleen, lymph node, or MLR CFSE-low populations of the donor or recipient. Cumulative frequency of alloreactive clones was calculated as a percentage of all sequences weighted by copy number. TCRdb's version of the immuneACCESS table is confined to in-frame rearrangements and falls short of the full clone set. An unresolved V gene accounts for under half of the shortfall where checked; the remainder is of unknown origin. The DNA was the basis for D and trimming; V, J and clone size are from that table. The sample table holds some 9,300 clones, of which 90% to 95% were seen once. The ten most abundant clones make up about 2.1% of the sample.

Specimen: PBMCs, collected approximately 47 days after intestinal transplant. Recombination joined TRBV28 with TRBJ1-4, with 10 bases matching TRBD1. The TCR originated in a human patient who received an intestinal transplant, so some T cells may come from the graft donor. The DNA sequence follows: TGTGCCAGCAGGAGACAGGGGGCGACTAATGAAAAACTGTTTTTT. Translated, this gives CASRRQGATNEKLFF.